This T cell receptor beta chain was found in a study of human T cells and chemical hapten exposure. This clonotype was counted a few times. Indicated time point: pre-sensitization, week 0. Indicated treatment: therapeutic diphenylcyclopropenone sensitization with weekly scalp DPC. It was from unfractionated whole blood that total RNA was extracted. From the RACE reads, TCRdb called clonotypes with MiXCR, one entry per CDR3 protein. This table has roughly 260,000 distinct CDR3 sequences, 8.6% appearing once. The germline gives CDR1 SQVTM, CDR2 ANQGSEA. The CDR3 covers 14 residues. Trimming at V came to 5 bases and at J to 4 bases, leaving 10 bases not matched to a gene.

Sequencing used whole blood, obtained in connection with sensitization to the hapten diphenylcyclopropenone (DPC). The rearrangement links TRBV29-1 to TRBJ1-2, with 7 bases lining up with TRBD1. The source of this sequence is a woman aged 40 to 50 with alopecia areata. Some clones in this sample may be carry-over from other donors' samples. The chain's CDR3 is CSVRRQGDSYGYTF. CDR3 in DNA: TGCAGCGTTCGCAGGCAGGGGGATAGCTATGGCTACACCTTC.